This T cell receptor beta chain came from a study of blood T cell repertoires in COVID-19 (TCRdb year 2020). For context, the study as a whole: Collaborator samples came from the United States, Italy and Spain and covered acute and convalescent phases of COVID-19. The material from the prospective study consisted of cDNA or gDNA derived from T cells, B-cell-depleted T cells, or PBMCs. The dataset comprised deeply sampled blood TCRbeta repertoires from subjects exposed to, actively infected with, or recovered from COVID-19. The repertoires were made available in a free public database intended to serve as a resource for research on the immune response to SARS-CoV-2. The samples were drawn from the first 160 participants of the ongoing ImmuneRACE study and from 950 to 1,500 subjects provided by 6 global collaborators. The sample metadata nearly always contained a de-identified subject ID, COVID-19 status, age in years and sex. HLA class I and class II types, where available, came from metadata supplied by the sample provider rather than from assay-based typing.

TCRbeta CDR3 regions were amplified from genomic DNA using the immunoSEQ Assay, a bias-controlled multiplex PCR. Processing in the source paper ran as follows. The number of nucleated cells in each sample was estimated from the amplification of reference gene primers within the assay. To quantify the absolute abundance of each unique TCRbeta CDR3 rearrangement, sequence reads were collapsed and filtered. For each sample, productive Simpson clonality was calculated as the square root of Simpson's diversity index across productive rearrangements. The immuneACCESS repertoire file appears here via TCRdb, limited to in-frame rearrangements. These files lack a portion of the clones; in checked studies, under half of the deficit traces to unresolved V genes, and the cause of the others is not known. From that table come the V and J calls and clone size; the DNA was used to work out D and trimming. The sample data list fewer than 140,000 clones, and around 80% of these were observed just once. The ten most abundant clones make up 11% to 15% of the sample.

Note on this clone: The clone's antigen remains unknown. No base quality values were provided; no much bigger clone lies one nucleotide off.

Overall study outcomes, separate from this receptor: The amount of clinical and demographic metadata varied by source and participant and was provided uncurated.

Taken from the germline V gene, the CDR1 and CDR2 loops are MGHRA and YSYEKL. Ends trimmed: V by 0 bases, J by 10 bases; bases unmatched to a gene: 15. The CDR3 numbers 18 residues from cysteine through phenylalanine. Solely the CDR3 DNA is kept, with 54 bases framed from the first base. Whole blood was collected in K2EDTA tubes by collaborating institutions according to the institutions' own protocols. For TCRbeta analysis, collaborator samples were shipped as frozen whole blood, as isolated PBMCs, or as DNA extracted from either sample type. This chain is built from TRBV4-1 and TRBJ2-1, with 10 central nucleotides matching TRBD2. The sequenced sample was peripheral blood. The clonotype was recovered from a woman aged 60 to 75 with acute or convalescent COVID-19. The CDR3 reads CASSQDRRRTSGGREQFF. DNA sequence: TGCGCCAGCAGCCAAGATAGGCGACGGACTAGCGGAGGGAGAGAGCAGTTCTTC.